One and the same sample provided the 8 T cell receptor beta chains below, sequenced in a study of multiple sclerosis patients with progressive multifocal leukoencephalopathy. Sequenced by immunoSEQ multiplex PCR; TCRdb stores in-frame clones only, minus some. The data contain around 30,000 clones, nearly 90% of them singletons. Described time point: about a year of natalizumab therapy. The sample was PBMCs, taken from a patient treated with natalizumab. These receptors were collected from a human donor with multiple sclerosis.

The rearrangement joins TRBV30 to TRBJ1-1; D is undetermined. CDR1 and CDR2 (germline): GTSNPN, SVGIG (reference sequence). With 1 base removed from V and 5 bases from J, the gap between germline ends came to 14 bases. This CDR3 contains 14 residues. The CDR3 loop is CAWSALSKETEAFF. CDR3 bases: TGTGCCTGGAGTGCCCTCTCAAAAGAGACTGAAGCTTTCTTT.

The V call is TRBV15, the J call TRBJ2-3; possible D gene TRBD2, 5 bases. The CDR3 length is 13 residues. The V end was cut by 0 bases, the J end by 6 bases, with 7 bases between. Germline-derived CDR1 and CDR2 are LNHNV and YYDKDF (reference sequence). The CDR3, as DNA: TGTGCCACCAGCAGAGATTGGAGGGATACGCAGTATTTT. Translated, it gives CATSRDWRDTQYF.

This clone has just one count. J is TRBJ2-5 and V is TRBV7-8, with TRBD2 matching over 8 bases. The DNA matches TRBJ2-7 better at its end, which makes the J call doubtful. Germline V lookup: CDR1 SGHVS, CDR2 FQNEAQ. The CDR3 has 15 amino acids. CDR3 sequence (DNA): TGTGCCAGCACCTCCGGGGGGGCTCGCTCCTACGAGCAGTACTTC. Translated, it gives CASTSGGARSYEQYF.

The chain couples TRBV30 to TRBJ1-1, with TRBD1 matching over 7 bases. The CDR3 loop spans 12 amino acids. V dropped 2 bases and J dropped 8; count of bases not matched to a gene: 5. Per the germline V gene, CDR1 is GTSNPN and CDR2 is SVGIG (reference sequence). The CDR3 DNA reads TGTGCCTGGAGTATCGGACAGGCCGAAGCTTTCTTT. Residues: CAWSIGQAEAFF. Using reference TRBV30 and TRBJ1-1 for the parts outside the CDR3, the full variable domain is SQTIHQWPATLVQPVGSPLSLECTVEGTSNPNLYWYRQAAGRGLQLLFYSVGIGQISSEVPQNLSASRPQDRQFILSSKKLLLSDSGFYLCAWSIGQAEAFFGQGTRLTVV.

The genes are TRBV27 and TRBJ2-5; TRBD1 might be the D (5 bases). CDR1 and CDR2 (germline): MNHEY, SMNVEV (reference sequence). CDR3 length: 14 residues. Trimming took off 0 bases at V and 4 bases at J, with 9 bases between the two ends. The CDR3 sequence: CASSLSYGAETQYF. CDR3 DNA: TGTGCCAGCAGTTTATCCTATGGGGCAGAGACCCAGTACTTC.

V gene TRBV6-5 combines with J gene TRBJ1-2; possible D gene TRBD1, 6 bases. V lost 0 bases and J lost 4, with 9 bases in between. Germline V CDR1 and CDR2: MNHEY, SVGAGI. This CDR3 spans 14 amino acids. The CDR3 DNA reads TGTGCCAGCAGTTACTCGGGACAACCCTATGGCTACACCTTC. Protein: CASSYSGQPYGYTF.

The V call is TRBV4-1, the J call TRBJ1-1; no firm D call. CDR1 and CDR2 from the germline V gene are MGHRA and YSYEKL. The V gene lost 5 bases and the J gene lost 0 bases, with 10 bases spanning the gap. The CDR3 length is 14 residues. CDR3 nucleotide sequence: TGCGCCAGCAGCGTTGAGGCCGTGAACACTGAAGCTTTCTTT. Residues: CASSVEAVNTEAFF.

V and J are TRBV6-6 and TRBJ1-3, with a tentative D call TRBD1 (5 bases). V shed 2 bases and J shed 4 bases, with 15 bases lying between them. The CDR3 length is 16 residues. Germline-derived CDR1 and CDR2 are MNHNY and SVGAGI (reference sequence). CDR3 residues: CASSYQQRGRGNTIYF. The CDR3 coding sequence is TGTGCCAGCAGTTACCAGCAGCGGGGACGGGGAAACACCATATATTTT.